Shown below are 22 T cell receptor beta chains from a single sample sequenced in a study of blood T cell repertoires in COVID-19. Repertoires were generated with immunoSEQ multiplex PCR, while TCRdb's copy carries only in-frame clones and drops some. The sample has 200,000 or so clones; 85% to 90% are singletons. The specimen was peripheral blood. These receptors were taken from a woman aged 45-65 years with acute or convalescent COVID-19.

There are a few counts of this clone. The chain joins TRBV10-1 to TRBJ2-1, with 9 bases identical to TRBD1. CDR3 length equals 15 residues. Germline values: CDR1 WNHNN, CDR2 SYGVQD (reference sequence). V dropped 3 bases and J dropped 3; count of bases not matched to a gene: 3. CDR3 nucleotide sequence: TGCGCCAGCAGTGACCCGGGACAGGGCTACAATGAGCAGTTCTTC. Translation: CASSDPGQGYNEQFF.

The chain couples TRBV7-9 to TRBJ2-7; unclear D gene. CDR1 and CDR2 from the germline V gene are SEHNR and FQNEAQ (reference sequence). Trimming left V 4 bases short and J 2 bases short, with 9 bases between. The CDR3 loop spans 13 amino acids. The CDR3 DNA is TGTGCCAGCAGCTCCCCATCGGCCTACGAGCAGTACTTC. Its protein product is CASSSPSAYEQYF. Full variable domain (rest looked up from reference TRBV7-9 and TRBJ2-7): DTGVSQNPRHKITKRGQNVTFRCDPISEHNRLYWYRQTLGQGPEFLTYFQNEAQLEKSRLLSDRFSAERPKGSFSTLEIQRTEQGDSAMYLCASSSPSAYEQYFGPGTRLTVT.

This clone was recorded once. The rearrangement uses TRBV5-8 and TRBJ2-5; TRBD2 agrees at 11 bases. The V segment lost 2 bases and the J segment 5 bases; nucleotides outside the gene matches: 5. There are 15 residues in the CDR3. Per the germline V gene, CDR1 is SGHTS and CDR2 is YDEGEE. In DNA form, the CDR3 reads TGTGCCAGCAGCTTCCTAGCGGGGGGTTATGAGACCCAGTACTTC. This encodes CASSFLAGGYETQYF. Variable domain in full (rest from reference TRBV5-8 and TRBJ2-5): EAGVTQSPTHLIKTRGQQATLRCSPISGHTSVYWYQQALGLGLQFLLWYDEGEERNRGNFPPRFSGRQFPNYSSELNVNALELEDSALYLCASSFLAGGYETQYFGPGTRLLVL.

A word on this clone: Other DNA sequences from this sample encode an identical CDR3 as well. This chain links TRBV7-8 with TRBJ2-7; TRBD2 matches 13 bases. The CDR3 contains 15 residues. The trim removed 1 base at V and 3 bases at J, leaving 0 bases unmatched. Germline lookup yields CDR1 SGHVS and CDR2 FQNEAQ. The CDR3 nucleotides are TGTGCCAGCAGCTTAGGACTAGCGGGGGGCTACGAGCAGTACTTC. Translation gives CASSLGLAGGYEQYF.

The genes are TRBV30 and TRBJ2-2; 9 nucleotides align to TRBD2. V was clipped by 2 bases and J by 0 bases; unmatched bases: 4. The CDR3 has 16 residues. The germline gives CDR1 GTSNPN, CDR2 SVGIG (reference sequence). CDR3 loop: CAWSRGTSSNTGELFF. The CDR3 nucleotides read TGTGCCTGGAGTAGGGGGACTAGCTCGAACACCGGGGAGCTGTTTTTT. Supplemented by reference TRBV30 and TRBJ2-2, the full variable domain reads SQTIHQWPATLVQPVGSPLSLECTVEGTSNPNLYWYRQAAGRGLQLLFYSVGIGQISSEVPQNLSASRPQDRQFILSSKKLLLSDSGFYLCAWSRGTSSNTGELFFGEGSRLTVL.

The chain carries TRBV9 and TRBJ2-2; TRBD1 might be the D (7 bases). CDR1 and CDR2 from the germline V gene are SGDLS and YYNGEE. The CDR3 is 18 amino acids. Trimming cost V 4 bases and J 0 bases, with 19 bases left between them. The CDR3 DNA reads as TGTGCCAGCAGCCCCCGCCAGGGGGGATCCGCGAACACCGGGGAGCTGTTTTTT. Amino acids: CASSPRQGGSANTGELFF.

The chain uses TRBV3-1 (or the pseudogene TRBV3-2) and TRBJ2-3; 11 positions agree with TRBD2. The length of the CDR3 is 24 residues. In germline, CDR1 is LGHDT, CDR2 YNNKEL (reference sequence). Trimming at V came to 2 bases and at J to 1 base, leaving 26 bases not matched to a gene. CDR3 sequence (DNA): TGTGCCAGCAGCCAAACAATCCAGCATACCTGGAAACTAGCGGGAGACGTTGGCACAGATACGCAGTATTTT. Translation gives CASSQTIQHTWKLAGDVGTDTQYF.

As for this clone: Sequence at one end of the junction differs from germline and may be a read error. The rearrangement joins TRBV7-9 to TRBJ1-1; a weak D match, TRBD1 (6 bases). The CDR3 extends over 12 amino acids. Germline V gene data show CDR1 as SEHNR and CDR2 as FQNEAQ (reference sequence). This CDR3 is CASSLDSRQAAF. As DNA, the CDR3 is TGTGCCAGCAGCTTAGACTCCCGACAGGCAGCATTT.

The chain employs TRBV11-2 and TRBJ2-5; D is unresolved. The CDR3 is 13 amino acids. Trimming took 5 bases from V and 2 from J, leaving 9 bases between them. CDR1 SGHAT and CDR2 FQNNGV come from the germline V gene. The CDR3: CASSPRMQETQYF. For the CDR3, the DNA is TGTGCCAGCAGCCCTAGGATGCAAGAGACCCAGTACTTC.

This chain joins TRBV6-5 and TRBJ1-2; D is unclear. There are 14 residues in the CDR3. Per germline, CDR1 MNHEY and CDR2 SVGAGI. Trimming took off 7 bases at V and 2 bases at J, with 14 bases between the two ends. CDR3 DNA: TGTGCCAGCAACCAATTCGACAAGAACTATGGCTACACCTTC. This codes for CASNQFDKNYGYTF.

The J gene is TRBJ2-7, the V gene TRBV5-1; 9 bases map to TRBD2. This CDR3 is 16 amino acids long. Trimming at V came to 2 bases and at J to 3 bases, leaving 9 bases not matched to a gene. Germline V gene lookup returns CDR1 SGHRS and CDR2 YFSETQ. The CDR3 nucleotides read TGCGCCAGCAGCTTATCCCCTCCGCGGGAGGGCTACGAGCAGTACTTC. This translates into CASSLSPPREGYEQYF.

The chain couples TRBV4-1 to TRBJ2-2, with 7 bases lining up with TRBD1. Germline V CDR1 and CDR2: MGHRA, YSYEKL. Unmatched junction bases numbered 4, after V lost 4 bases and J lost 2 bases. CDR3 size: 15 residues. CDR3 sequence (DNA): TGCGCCAGCAGCCCCGGGGACAGAAACACCGGGGAGCTGTTTTTT. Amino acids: CASSPGDRNTGELFF.

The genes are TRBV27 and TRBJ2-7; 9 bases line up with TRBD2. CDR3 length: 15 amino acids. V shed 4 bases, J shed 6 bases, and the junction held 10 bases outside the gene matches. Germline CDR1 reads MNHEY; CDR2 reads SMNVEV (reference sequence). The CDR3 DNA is TGTGCCAGCAGTTCCGGGACTAGCCTTGTGGGCGAGCAGTACTTC. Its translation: CASSSGTSLVGEQYF.

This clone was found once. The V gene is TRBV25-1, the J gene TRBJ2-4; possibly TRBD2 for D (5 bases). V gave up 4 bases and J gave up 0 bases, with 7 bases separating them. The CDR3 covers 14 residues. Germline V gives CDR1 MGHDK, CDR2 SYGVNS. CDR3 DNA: TGTGCCAGCAGTGGGAGGCTAGCCAAAAACATTCAGTACTTC. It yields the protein CASSGRLAKNIQYF.

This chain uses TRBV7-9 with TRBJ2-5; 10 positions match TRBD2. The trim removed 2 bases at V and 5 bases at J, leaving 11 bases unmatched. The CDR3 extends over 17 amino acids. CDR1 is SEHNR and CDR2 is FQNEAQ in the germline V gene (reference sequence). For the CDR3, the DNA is TGTGCCAGCAGCTTAAGGTGGGCTAGCGGGAGCTCGGAGACCCAGTACTTC. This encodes CASSLRWASGSSETQYF.

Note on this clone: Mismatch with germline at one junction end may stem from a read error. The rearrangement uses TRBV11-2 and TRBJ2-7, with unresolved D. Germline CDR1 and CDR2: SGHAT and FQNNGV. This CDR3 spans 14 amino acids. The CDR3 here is CASSPSVSTYVVRF. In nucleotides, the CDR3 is TGTGCCAGCAGCCCCTCGGTCTCCACCTATGTGGTGCGCTTC.

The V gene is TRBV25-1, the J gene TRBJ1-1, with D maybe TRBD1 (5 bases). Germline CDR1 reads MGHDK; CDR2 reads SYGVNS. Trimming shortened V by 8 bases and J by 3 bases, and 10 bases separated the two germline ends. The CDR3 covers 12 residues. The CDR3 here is CASGEGDTEAFF. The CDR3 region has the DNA TGTGCCAGCGGAGAAGGGGACACTGAAGCTTTCTTT.

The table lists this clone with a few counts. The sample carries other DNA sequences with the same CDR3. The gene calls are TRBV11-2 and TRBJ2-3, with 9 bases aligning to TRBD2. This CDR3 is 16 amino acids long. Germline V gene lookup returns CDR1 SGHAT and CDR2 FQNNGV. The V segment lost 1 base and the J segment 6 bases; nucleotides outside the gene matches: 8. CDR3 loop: CASSLVSGGPRDTQYF. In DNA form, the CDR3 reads TGTGCCAGCAGCTTAGTTAGCGGGGGTCCGCGGGATACGCAGTATTTT. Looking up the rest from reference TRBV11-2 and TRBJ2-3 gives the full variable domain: EAGVAQSPRYKIIEKRQSVAFWCNPISGHATLYWYQQILGQGPKLLIQFQNNGVVDDSQLPKDRFSAERLKGVDSTLKIQPAKLEDSAVYLCASSLVSGGPRDTQYFGPGTRLTVL.

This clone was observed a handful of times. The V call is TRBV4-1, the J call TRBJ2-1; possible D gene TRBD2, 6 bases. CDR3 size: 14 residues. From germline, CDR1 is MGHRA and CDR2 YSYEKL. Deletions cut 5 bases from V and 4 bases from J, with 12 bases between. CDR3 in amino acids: CASSSSGLYNEQFF. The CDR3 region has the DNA TGCGCCAGCAGCTCGAGCGGGTTATACAATGAGCAGTTCTTC.

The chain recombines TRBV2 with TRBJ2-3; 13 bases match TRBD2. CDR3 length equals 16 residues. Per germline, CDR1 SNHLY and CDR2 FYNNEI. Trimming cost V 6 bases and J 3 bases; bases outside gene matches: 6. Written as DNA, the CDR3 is TGTGCCAGCAGGCCCTGGACTAGCGGGGGAACAGATACGCAGTATTTT. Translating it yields CASRPWTSGGTDTQYF. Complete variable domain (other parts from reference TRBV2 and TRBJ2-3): EPEVTQTPSHQVTQMGQEVILRCVPISNHLYFYWYRQILGQKVEFLVSFYNNEISEKSEIFDDQFSVERPDGSNFTLKIRSTKLEDSAMYFCASRPWTSGGTDTQYFGPGTRLTVL.

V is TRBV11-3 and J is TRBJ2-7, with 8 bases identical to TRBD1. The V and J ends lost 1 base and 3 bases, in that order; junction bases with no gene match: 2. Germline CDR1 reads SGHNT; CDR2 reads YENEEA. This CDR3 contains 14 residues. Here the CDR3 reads CASSLATGGYEQYF. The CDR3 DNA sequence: TGTGCCAGCAGCTTAGCCACAGGGGGCTACGAGCAGTACTTC.

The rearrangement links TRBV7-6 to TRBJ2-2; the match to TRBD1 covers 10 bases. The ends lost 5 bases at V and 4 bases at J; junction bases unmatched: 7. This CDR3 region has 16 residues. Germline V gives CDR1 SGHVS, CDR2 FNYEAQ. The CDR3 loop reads CASSPIGDRGTGELFF. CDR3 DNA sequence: TGTGCCAGCAGCCCTATAGGGGACAGGGGCACCGGGGAGCTGTTTTTT.